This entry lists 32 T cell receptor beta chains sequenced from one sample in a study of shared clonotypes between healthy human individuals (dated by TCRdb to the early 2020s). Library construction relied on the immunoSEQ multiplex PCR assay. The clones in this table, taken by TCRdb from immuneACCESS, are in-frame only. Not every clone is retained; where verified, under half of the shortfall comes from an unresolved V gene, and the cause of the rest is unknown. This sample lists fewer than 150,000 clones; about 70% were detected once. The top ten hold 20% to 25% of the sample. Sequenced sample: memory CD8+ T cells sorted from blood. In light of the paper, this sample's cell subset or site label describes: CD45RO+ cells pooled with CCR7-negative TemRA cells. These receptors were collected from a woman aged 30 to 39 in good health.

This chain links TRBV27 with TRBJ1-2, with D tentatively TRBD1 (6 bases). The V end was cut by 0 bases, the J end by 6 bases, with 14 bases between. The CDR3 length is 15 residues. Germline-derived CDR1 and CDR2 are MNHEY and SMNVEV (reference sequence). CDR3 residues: CASSLSKGGQNGYTF. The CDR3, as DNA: TGTGCCAGCAGTTTATCTAAAGGGGGGCAGAATGGCTACACCTTC.

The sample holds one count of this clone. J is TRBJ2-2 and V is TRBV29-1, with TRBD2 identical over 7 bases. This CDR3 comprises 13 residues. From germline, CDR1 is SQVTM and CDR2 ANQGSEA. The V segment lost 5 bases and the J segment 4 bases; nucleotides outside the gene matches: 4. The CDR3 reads CSVSSGGTGELFF. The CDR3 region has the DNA TGCAGCGTTTCTAGCGGCGGCACCGGGGAGCTGTTTTTT.

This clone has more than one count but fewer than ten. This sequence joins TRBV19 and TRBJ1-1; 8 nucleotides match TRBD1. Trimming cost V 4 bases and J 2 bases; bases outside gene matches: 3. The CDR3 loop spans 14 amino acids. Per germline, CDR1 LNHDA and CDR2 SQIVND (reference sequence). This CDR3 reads CASSTTGDNTEAFF. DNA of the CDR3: TGTGCCAGTAGTACGACAGGGGACAACACTGAAGCTTTCTTT.

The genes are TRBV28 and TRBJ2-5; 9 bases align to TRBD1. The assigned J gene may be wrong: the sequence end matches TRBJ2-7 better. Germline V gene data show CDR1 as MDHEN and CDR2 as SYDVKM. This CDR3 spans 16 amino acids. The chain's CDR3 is CASSARIRTGDYEQYF. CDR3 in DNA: TGTGCCAGCAGTGCCCGTATCCGGACAGGGGACTACGAGCAGTACTTC.

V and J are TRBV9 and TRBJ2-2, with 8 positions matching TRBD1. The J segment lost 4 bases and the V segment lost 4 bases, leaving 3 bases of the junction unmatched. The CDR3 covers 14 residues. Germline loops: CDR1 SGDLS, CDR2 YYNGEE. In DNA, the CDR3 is TGTGCCAGCAGCCCAGGGGGCGTCACCGGGGAGCTGTTTTTT. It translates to CASSPGGVTGELFF.

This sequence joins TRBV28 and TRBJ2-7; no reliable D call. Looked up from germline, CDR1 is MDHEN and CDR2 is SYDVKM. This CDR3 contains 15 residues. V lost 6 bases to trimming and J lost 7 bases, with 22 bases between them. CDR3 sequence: CASSSTVGSLGEQYF. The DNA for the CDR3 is TGTGCCAGCAGCTCCACGGTAGGGTCCCTCGGGGAGCAGTACTTC.

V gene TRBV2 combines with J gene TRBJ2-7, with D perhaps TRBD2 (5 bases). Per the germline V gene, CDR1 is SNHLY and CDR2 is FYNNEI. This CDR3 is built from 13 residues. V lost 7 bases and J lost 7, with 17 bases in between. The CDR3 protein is CASKDFPAREQYF. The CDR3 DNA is TGTGCCAGCAAGGACTTCCCTGCGCGAGAGCAGTACTTC.

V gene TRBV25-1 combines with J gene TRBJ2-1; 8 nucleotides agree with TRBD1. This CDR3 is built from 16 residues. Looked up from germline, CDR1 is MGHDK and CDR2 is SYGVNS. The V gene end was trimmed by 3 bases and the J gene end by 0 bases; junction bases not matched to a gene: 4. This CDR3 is CASSDLQGGSYNEQFF. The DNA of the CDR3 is TGTGCCAGCAGTGACCTACAGGGGGGCTCCTACAATGAGCAGTTCTTC.

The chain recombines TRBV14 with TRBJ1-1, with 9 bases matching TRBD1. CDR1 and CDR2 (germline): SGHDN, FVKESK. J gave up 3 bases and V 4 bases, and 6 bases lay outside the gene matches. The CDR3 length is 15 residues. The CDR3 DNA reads TGTGCCAGCAGCCCTCCCCGGGACAGGGACACTGAAGCTTTCTTT. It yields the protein CASSPPRDRDTEAFF.

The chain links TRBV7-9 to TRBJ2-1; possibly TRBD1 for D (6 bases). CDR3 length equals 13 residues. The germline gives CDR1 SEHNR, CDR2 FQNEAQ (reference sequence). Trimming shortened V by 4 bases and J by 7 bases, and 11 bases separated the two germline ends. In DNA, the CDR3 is TGTGCCAGCAGCTCAGGGGTTTGGAATGAGCAGTTCTTC. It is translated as CASSSGVWNEQFF.

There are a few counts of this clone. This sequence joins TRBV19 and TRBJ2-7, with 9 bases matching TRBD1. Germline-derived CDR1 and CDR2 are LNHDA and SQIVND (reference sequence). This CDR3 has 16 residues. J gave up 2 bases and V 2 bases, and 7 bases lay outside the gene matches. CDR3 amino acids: CASSITGTGSPYEQYF. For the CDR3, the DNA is TGTGCCAGTAGTATAACCGGGACAGGGAGTCCCTACGAGCAGTACTTC.

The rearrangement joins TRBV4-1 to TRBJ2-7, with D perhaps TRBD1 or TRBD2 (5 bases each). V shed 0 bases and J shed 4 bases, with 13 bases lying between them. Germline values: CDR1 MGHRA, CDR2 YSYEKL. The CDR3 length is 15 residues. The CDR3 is CASSQDGRDGYEQYF. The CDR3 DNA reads TGCGCCAGCAGCCAAGATGGTAGGGACGGGTACGAGCAGTACTTC.

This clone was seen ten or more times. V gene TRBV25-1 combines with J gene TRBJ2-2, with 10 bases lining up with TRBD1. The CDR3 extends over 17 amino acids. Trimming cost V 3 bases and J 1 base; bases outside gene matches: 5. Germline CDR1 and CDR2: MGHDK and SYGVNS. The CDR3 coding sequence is TGTGCCAGCAGTGACAGACAGGGGGCCGTGAACACCGGGGAGCTGTTTTTT. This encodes CASSDRQGAVNTGELFF. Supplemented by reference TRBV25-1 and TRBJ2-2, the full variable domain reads EADIYQTPRYLVIGTGKKITLECSQTMGHDKMYWYQQDPGMELHLIHYSYGVNSTEKGDLSSESTVSRIRTEHFPLTLESARPSHTSQYLCASSDRQGAVNTGELFFGEGSRLTVL.

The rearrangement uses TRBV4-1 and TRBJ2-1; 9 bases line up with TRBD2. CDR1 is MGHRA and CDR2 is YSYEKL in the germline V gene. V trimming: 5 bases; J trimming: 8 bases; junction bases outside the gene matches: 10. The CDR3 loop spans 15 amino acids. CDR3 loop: CASSRLAGEMDEQFF. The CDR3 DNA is TGCGCCAGCAGCAGATTAGCGGGAGAAATGGATGAGCAGTTCTTC.

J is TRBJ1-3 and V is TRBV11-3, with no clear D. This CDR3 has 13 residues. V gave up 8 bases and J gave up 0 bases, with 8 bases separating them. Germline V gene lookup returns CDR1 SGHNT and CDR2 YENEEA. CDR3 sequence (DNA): TGTGCCAGCTCTTTCGACTCTGGAAACACCATATATTTT. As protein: CASSFDSGNTIYF.

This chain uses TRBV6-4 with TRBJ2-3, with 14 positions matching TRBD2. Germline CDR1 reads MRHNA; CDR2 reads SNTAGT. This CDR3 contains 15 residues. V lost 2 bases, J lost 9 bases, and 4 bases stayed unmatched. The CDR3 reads CASSDGTSGSSTQYF. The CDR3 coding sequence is TGTGCCAGCAGTGACGGGACTAGCGGGAGTTCAACGCAGTATTTT.

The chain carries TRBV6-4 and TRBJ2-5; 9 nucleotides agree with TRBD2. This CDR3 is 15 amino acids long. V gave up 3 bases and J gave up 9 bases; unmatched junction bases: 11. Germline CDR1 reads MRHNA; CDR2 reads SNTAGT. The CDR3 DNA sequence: TGTGCCAGCAGTGAAGAGGAAGCTAGCGGGGCGCCCCAGTACTTC. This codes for CASSEEEASGAPQYF.

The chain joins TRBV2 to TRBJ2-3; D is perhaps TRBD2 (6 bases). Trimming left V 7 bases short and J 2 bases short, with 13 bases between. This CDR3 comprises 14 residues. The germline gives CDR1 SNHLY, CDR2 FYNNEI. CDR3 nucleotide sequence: TGTGCCAGCACCTCGGGACTCTTCACAGATACGCAGTATTTT. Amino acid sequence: CASTSGLFTDTQYF.

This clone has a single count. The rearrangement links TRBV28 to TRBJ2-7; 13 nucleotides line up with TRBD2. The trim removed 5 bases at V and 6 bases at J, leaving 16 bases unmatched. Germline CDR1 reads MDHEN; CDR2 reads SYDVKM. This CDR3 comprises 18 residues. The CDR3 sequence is CASSDPGLAGKGASEQYF. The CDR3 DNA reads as TGTGCCAGCAGTGACCCGGGACTAGCGGGAAAGGGGGCTAGCGAGCAGTACTTC. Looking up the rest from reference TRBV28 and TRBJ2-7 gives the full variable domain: DVKVTQSSRYLVKRTGEKVFLECVQDMDHENMFWYRQDPGLGLRLIYFSYDVKMKEKGDIPEGYSVSREKKERFSLILESASTNQTSMYLCASSDPGLAGKGASEQYFGPGTRLTVT.

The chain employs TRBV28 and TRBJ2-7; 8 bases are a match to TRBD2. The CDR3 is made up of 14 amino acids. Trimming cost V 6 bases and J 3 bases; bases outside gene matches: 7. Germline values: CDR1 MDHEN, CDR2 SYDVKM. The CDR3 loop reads CASSERLASYEQYF. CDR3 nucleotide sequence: TGTGCCAGCAGCGAAAGACTAGCGAGCTACGAGCAGTACTTC.

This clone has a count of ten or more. This CDR3 reads CATLFLQREPPNFNGELFF. The CDR3 DNA reads TGTGCCACGCTCTTTTTGCAGCGGGAGCCTCCGAATTTCAACGGGGAGCTGTTTTTT. The chain recombines TRBV6-4 with TRBJ2-2, with 8 bases matching TRBD2. The CDR3 consists of 19 residues. Germline V CDR1 and CDR2: MRHNA, SNTAGT. J lost 7 bases, V lost 10 bases, and 26 bases had no gene match.

The CDR3 loop reads CATSGGGRWGTDTQYF. CDR3 coding DNA: TGTGCCACCAGCGGAGGAGGCAGGTGGGGCACAGATACGCAGTATTTT. The V call is TRBV6-4, the J call TRBJ2-3; D may be TRBD2 (5 bases). Trimming pared 10 bases from V and 1 base from J, leaving 21 bases between. Germline values: CDR1 MRHNA, CDR2 SNTAGT. This CDR3 is built from 16 residues.

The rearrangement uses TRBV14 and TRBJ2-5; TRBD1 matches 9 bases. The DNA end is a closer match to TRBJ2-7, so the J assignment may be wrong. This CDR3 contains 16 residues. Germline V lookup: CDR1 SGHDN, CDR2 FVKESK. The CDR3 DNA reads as TGTGCCAGCAGCCGGGGGGGACAGGGACCCTCCTACGAGCAGTACTTC. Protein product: CASSRGGQGPSYEQYF.

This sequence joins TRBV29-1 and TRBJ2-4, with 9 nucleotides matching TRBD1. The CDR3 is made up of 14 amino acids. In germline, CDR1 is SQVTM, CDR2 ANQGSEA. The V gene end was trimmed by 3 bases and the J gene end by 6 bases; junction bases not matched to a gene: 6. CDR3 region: CSVDDRGSGNIQYF. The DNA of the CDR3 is TGCAGCGTTGATGACAGGGGGTCGGGAAACATTCAGTACTTC.

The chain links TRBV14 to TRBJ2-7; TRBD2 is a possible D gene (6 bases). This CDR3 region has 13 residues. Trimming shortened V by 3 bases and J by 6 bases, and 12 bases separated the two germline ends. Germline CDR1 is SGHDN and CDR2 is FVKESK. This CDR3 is CASSHVEGSEQYF. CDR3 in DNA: TGTGCCAGCAGCCACGTGGAGGGATCCGAGCAGTACTTC.

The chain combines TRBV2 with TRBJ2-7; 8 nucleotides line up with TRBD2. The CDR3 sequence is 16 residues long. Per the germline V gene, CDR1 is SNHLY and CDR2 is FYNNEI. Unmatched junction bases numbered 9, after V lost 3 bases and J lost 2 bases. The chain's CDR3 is CASSEASGRFPYEQYF. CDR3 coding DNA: TGTGCCAGCAGTGAGGCCAGCGGGAGATTCCCCTACGAGCAGTACTTC.

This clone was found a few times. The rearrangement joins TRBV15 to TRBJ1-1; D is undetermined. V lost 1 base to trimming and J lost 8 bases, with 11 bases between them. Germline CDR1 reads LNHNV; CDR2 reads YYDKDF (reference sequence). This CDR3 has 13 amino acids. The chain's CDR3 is CATSRVKSTEAFF. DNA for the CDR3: TGTGCCACCAGCAGAGTGAAATCGACGGAAGCTTTCTTT.

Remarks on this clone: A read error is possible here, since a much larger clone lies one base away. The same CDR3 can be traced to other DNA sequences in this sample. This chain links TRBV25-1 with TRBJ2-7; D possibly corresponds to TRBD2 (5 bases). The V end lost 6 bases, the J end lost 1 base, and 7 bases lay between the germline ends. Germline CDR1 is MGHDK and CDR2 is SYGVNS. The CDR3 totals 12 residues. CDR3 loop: CASSRGSYEQYF. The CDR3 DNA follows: TGTGCCAGCAGCCGGGGTTCCTACGAGCAGTACTTC.

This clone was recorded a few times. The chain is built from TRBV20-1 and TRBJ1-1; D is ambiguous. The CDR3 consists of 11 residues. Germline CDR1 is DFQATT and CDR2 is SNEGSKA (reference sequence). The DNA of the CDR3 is TGCAGCGTTGAGCTGAACACTGAAGCTTTCTTT. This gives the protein CSVELNTEAFF.

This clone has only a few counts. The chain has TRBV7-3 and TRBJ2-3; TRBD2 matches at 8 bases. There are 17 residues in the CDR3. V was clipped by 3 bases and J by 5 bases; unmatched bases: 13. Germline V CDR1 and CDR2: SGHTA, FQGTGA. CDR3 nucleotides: TGTGCCAGCAGCTTGGTCAGTGCGGCGGGAGGTCTAGATACGCAGTATTTT. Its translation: CASSLVSAAGGLDTQYF.

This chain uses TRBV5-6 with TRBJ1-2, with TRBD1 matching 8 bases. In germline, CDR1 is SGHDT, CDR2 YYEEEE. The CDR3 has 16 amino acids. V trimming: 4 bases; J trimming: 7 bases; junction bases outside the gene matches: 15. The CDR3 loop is CASSVADRGREGGYTF. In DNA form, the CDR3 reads TGTGCCAGCAGCGTGGCCGACAGGGGAAGGGAGGGTGGCTACACCTTC. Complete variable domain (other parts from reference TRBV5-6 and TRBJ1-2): DAGVTQSPTHLIKTRGQQVTLRCSPKSGHDTVSWYQQALGQGPQFIFQYYEEEERQRGNFPDRFSGHQFPNYSSELNVNALLLGDSALYLCASSVADRGREGGYTFGSGTRLTVV.

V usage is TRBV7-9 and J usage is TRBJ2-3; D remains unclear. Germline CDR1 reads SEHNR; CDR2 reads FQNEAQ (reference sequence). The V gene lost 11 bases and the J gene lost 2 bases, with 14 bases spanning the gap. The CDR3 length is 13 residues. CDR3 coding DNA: TGTGCCTCAACCGACACCGACACAGATACGCAGTATTTT. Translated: CASTDTDTDTQYF. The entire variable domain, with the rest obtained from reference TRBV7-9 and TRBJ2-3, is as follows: DTGVSQNPRHKITKRGQNVTFRCDPISEHNRLYWYRQTLGQGPEFLTYFQNEAQLEKSRLLSDRFSAERPKGSFSTLEIQRTEQGDSAMYLCASTDTDTDTQYFGPGTRLTVL.